The rows below give T cell receptor beta chains drawn from one sample of a study of cytomegalovirus exposure and HLA in healthy donors. The method was immunoSEQ multiplex PCR; TCRdb's version includes in-frame clones alone and lacks a portion of them. The table gives some 120,000 clones; the top ten clones make up roughly 2% of it. The sequenced material came from PBMCs. These TCRs come from a woman in her sixties or seventies in good health and CMV-seronegative. The CDR3 runs from the conserved cysteine through the conserved F or W.

TRBJ2-5,TRBV5-4,CASSLNSGRDQETQYF
TRBJ1-1,TRBV4-1,CASSPPTAGFTEAFF
TRBJ1-4,TRBV11-2,CASSLRGFYATATNEKLFF
TRBJ2-5,TRBV4-1,CASSQVPRVQETQYF
TRBJ1-4,TRBV5-1,CASSFGTGGEKLFF
TRBJ1-2,TRBV18,CASSPPGRPGGGYTF
TRBJ1-4,TRBV9,CASSPWTAGDEKLFF
TRBJ1-2,TRBV5-6,CASSSGLGYGYTF
TRBJ1-4,TRBV18,CASSPFQANEKLFF
TRBJ2-3,TRBV7-9,CASTTTSGGRWDTQYF
TRBJ1-1,TRBV30,CAKSGTGAAKKAFF